The entry that follows covers one T cell receptor (beta chain) sequence. Using the 5' RACE reads, TCRdb records one entry per CDR3 protein without DNA. The sample table sets out fewer than 400,000 distinct CDR3 sequences. The germline CDR1 and CDR2 sequences are ENHRY and SYGVKD. The CDR3 spans 14 residues. The sample originates from a study of T cells expressing NK-cell markers. The receptor was derived from a woman in her fifties or sixties in good health. The source material was blood T cells: a sorted CD56 or NKG2C T cell subset, CD4+ or CD8+ T cells, or bulk PBMC T cells (not recorded which). This rearrangement joins TRBV10-3 to TRBJ1-2. This chain's CDR3 is CAICDWSLGRGYTF.